This TCR beta chain emerged from a study of blood T cell repertoires in COVID-19. About the research overall: The United States, Italy and Spain supplied acute and convalescent COVID-19 samples. Sources were T cells, B-cell-depleted T cells, or PBMCs; the material itself was cDNA or gDNA.

Per the original methods: Cell counts per sample came from amplifying reference gene primers. Assay: immunoSEQ multiplex PCR; the TCRdb copy retains only in-frame clones and omits some. The V and J calls and clone size are taken from that table; D and trimming were inferred from the DNA. The repertoire includes about 180,000 clones, roughly 86% of them detected once, and 1.5% to 2% sits in the top ten. There are 15 residues in the CDR3. J lost 3 bases, V lost 4 bases, and 5 bases had no gene match. Germline CDR1 SGHTA, CDR2 FQGNSA. The chain links TRBV7-2 to TRBJ2-3; 9 bases line up with TRBD2. Material: peripheral blood. This receptor was taken from a woman aged 50 to 65 with acute or convalescent COVID-19. For the CDR3, the DNA is TGTGCCAGCAGCTCGGGACTAGCAGAAACAGATACGCAGTATTTT. It translates to CASSSGLAETDTQYF.